This is a list of T cell receptor beta chains from one sample in a study of T-cell reconstitution after alpha-beta-depleted transplantation in children. Using its own MiXCR run on the PCR reads, TCRdb lists one record per CDR3 protein. Among approximately 190,000 distinct CDR3 sequences, 7% to 9% were seen once, and the ten largest hold 35%. Sequencing was performed on PBMCs, mostly from graft donor cells, taken 360 days after TCRalphabeta/CD19-depleted stem cell transplant. These receptors originate from a male patient between 2 and 10 years old who had a stem cell transplant for acute myeloid leukemia, so the T cells may come from the graft donor. Both conserved end residues are part of each CDR3. Each record gives: V gene, J gene, D gene, clone size, CDR3 DNA, CDR3 protein. The D gene is left open where the match is weak. Where a row states a size, it is once, few, many or the class of an expanded clone; other rows omit it.

TRBV7-2	TRBJ2-7	TRBD2	few	TGTGCCAGCAGCTCCTTTAGCGGGTCCCTCTACGAGCAGTACTTC	CASSSFSGSLYEQYF
TRBV24-1	TRBJ2-1	NA	NA	TGTGCCACCAGTGAAGGGCCTGAGCAGTTCTTC	CATSEGPEQFF
TRBV20-1	TRBJ1-5	NA	NA	TGCAGTGCTAGAGGTTTCGGGGGGTTGGGCTACAATCAGCCCCAGCATTTT	CSARGFGGLGYNQPQHF
TRBV20-1	TRBJ1-1	NA	many	TGCAGTGCCGCAACAAGGAACACTGAAGCTTTCTTT	CSAATRNTEAFF
TRBV20-1	TRBJ2-1	TRBD2	many	TGCAGTGCTAGAGATCCCAGCGGGAGCCATTGGGAGCAGTTCTTC	CSARDPSGSHWEQFF
TRBV5-1	TRBJ2-4	NA	many	TGCGCCAGCAGCTTGGAGATGTCTGTAGCCAAAAACATTCAGTACTTC	CASSLEMSVAKNIQYF
TRBV24-1	TRBJ2-3	TRBD2	few	TGTGCCACCAGTGATTCGGTACGGGAGGCCCCCACAGATACGCAGTATTTT	CATSDSVREAPTDTQYF
TRBV18	TRBJ2-1	NA	few	TGTGCCAGCTCCCGAGTGGGGGCGAACAATGAGCAGTTCTTC	CASSRVGANNEQFF
TRBV3-1	TRBJ2-3	TRBD2	few	TGTGCCAGCAGCCCCAGACTAGCGATCCGCACAGATACGCAGTATTTT	CASSPRLAIRTDTQYF
TRBV9	TRBJ2-7	NA	many	TGTGCCAGCAGTAGACAGCTTACCTCAATCTACGAGCAGTACTTC	CASSRQLTSIYEQYF
TRBV5-1	TRBJ2-2	TRBD1	many	TGCGCCAGCTCCTTCCCGGGACAGGGGGAGGCCGGGGAGCTGTTTTTT	CASSFPGQGEAGELFF
TRBV29-1	TRBJ2-2	TRBD2	many	TGCAGCGTTGACCTAGCGGAGAACACCGGGGAGCTGTTTTTT	CSVDLAENTGELFF
TRBV12-3/TRBV12-4	TRBJ1-1	NA	few	TGTGCCAGCAGTTTAACGGCGGGGTCCACTGAAGCTTTCTTT	CASSLTAGSTEAFF
TRBV29-1	TRBJ1-2	NA	NA	TGCAGCGTTGTGTCTGGGGGACCCTATGGCTACACCTTC	CSVVSGGPYGYTF
TRBV12-3/TRBV12-4	TRBJ1-6	TRBD1	NA	TGTGCCAGCAGTTCAGGGGGCGGCGTGTATAATTCACCCCTCCACTTT	CASSSGGGVYNSPLHF
TRBV11-1	TRBJ1-5	TRBD1	many	TGTGCCAGCAGCTTGACAGGGGGTCAGCCCCAGCATTTT	CASSLTGGQPQHF
TRBV7-3	TRBJ2-1	NA	few	TGTGCCAGCAGTTTATTGGCTGGCGGGGTCTACAATGAGCAGTTCTTC	CASSLLAGGVYNEQFF
TRBV14	TRBJ2-1	NA	NA	TGTGCCAGCAGCTTCCTAGCCGAGCAGTTCTTC	CASSFLAEQFF
TRBV30	TRBJ2-1	TRBD2	few	TGTGCCTGGACGGGACTAGCGGGGGTTAATGAGCAGTTCTTC	CAWTGLAGVNEQFF
TRBV20-1	TRBJ2-3	TRBD2	NA	TGCAGTGCGAGCCCTTCTAGCGGAACTAGCACAGATACGCAGTATTTT	CSASPSSGTSTDTQYF
TRBV20-1	TRBJ1-6	NA	few	TGCAGTGCCCGACAGAGCTCCTATAATTCACCCCTCCACTTT	CSARQSSYNSPLHF
TRBV3-1	TRBJ2-3	TRBD1	NA	TGTGCCAGCAGCCCGACAGGGGAGGTCACAGATACGCAGTATTTT	CASSPTGEVTDTQYF